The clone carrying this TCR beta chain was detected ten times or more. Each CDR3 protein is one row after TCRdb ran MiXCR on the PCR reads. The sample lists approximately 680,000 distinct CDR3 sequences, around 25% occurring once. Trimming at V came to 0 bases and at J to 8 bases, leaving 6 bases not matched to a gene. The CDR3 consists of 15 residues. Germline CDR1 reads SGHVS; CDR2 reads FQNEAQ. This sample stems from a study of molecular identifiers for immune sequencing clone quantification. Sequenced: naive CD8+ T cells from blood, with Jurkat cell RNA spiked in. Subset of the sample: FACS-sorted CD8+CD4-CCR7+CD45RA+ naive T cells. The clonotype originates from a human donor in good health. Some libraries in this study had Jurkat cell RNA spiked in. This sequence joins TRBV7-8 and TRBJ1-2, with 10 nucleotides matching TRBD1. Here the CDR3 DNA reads TGTGCCAGCAGCTTAGCGGACGGACAGGGGGGCGGCTACACCTTC. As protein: CASSLADGQGGGYTF.